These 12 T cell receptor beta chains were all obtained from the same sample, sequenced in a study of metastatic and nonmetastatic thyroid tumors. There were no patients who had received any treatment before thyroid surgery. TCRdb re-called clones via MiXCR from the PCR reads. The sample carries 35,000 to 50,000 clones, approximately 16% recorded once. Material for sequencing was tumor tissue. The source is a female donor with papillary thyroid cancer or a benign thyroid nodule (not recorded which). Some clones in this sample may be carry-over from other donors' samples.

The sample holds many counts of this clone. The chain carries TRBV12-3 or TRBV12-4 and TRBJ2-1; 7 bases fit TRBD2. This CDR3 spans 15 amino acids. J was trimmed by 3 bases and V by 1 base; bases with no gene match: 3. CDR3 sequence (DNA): TGTGCCAGCAGTTTAGGCGGGAGAAGCTACAATGAGCAGTTCTTC. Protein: CASSLGGRSYNEQFF.

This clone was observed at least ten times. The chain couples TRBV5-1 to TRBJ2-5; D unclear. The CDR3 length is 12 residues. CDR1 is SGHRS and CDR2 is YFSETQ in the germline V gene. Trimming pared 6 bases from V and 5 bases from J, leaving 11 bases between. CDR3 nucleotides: TGCGCCAGCACCGGAGCTCACGAGACCCAGTACTTC. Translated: CASTGAHETQYF.

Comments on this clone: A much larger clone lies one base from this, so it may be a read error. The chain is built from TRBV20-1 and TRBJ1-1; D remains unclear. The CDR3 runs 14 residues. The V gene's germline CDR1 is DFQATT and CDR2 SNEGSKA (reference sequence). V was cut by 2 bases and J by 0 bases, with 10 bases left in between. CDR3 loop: CSARSRRVNTEAFF. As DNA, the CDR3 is TGCAGTGCTAGATCCAGGAGGGTGAACACTGAAGCTTTCTTT.

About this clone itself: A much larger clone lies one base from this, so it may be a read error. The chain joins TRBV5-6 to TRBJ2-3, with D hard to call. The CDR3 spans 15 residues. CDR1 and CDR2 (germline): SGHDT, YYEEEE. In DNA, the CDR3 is TGTTCCAGCAGCTTAGACGGTTTGGGCACAGATACGCAGTATTTT. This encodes CSSSLDGLGTDTQYF.

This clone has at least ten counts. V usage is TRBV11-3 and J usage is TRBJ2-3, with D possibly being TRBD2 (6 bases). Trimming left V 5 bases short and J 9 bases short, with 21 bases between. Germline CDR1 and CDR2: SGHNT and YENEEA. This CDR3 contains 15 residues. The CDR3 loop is CASSGGVASLGTQYF. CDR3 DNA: TGTGCCAGCAGCGGCGGGGTAGCTTCATTGGGGACGCAGTATTTT.

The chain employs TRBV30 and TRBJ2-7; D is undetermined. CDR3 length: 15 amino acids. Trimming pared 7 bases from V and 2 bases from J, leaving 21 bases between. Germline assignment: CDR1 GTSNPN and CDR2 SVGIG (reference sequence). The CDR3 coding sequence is TGTGCCTTGAGCAAGGCACCCGGCCCTGCCTACGAGCAGTACTTC. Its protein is CALSKAPGPAYEQYF. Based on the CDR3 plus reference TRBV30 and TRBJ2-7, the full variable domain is SQTIHQWPATLVQPVGSPLSLECTVEGTSNPNLYWYRQAAGRGLQLLFYSVGIGQISSEVPQNLSASRPQDRQFILSSKKLLLSDSGFYLCALSKAPGPAYEQYFGPGTRLTVT.

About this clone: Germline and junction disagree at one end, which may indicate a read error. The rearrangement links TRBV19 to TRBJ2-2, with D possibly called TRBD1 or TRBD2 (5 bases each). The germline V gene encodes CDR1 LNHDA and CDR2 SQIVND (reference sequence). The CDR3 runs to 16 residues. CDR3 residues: CASSRPGAANTVELFF. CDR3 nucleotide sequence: TGTGCCAGTAGTCGCCCCGGGGCCGCAAACACCGTGGAGCTGTTTTTT.

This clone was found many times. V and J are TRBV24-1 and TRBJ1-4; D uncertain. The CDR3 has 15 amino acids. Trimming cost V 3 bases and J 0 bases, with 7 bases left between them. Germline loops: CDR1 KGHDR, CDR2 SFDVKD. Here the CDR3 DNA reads TGTGCCACCAGTGATGGGTCTGCAACTAATGAAAAACTGTTTTTT. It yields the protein CATSDGSATNEKLFF.

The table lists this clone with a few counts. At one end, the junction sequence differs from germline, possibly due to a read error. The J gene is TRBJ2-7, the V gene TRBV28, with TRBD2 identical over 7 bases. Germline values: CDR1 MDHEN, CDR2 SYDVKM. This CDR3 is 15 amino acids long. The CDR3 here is CASSFTSVSDYEQYF. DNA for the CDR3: TGTGCCAGCAGTTTTACTAGCGTGAGTGACTACGAACAGTACTTC.

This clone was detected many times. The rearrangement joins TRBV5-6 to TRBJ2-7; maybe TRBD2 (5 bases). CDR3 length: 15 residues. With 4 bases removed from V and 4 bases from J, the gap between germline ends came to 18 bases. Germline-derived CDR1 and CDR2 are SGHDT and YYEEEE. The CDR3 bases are TGTGCCAGCAGCCCGCGAACTAGGTCGCGATACGAGCAGTACTTC. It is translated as CASSPRTRSRYEQYF.

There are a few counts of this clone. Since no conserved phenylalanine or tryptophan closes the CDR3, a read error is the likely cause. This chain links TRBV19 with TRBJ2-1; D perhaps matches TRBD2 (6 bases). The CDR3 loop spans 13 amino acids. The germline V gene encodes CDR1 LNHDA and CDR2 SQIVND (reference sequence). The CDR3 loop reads CVSSIVGGDEQFI. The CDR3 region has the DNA TGTGTCAGTAGTATAGTCGGGGGTGATGAGCAGTTCATC.

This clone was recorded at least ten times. CDR3 residues: CASSPGGKDTQYF. CDR3 DNA: TGTGCCAGCAGCCCGGGAGGGAAAGATACGCAGTATTTT. The chain couples TRBV4-2 to TRBJ2-3, with 8 bases identical to TRBD2. Germline values: CDR1 LGHNA, CDR2 YNFKEQ. This CDR3 has 13 amino acids. With 4 bases clipped from V and 5 bases from J, the junction kept 2 bases outside the gene matches.